Listed below are T cell receptor beta chains from one sample, sequenced in a study of OX40 agonist ivuxolimab in advanced cancers. Repertoires were generated with immunoSEQ multiplex PCR, while TCRdb's copy carries only in-frame clones and drops some. The table includes some 30,000 clones, 80% to 95% detected once. The sequences come from CD4+ or CD8+ T cells sorted from blood, collected in a trial of the OX40 agonist ivuxolimab. These receptor sequences come from an adult with an advanced solid tumor such as melanoma, head and neck, liver or kidney cancer. Each CDR3 is given with its conserved first and last residue. The order of the fields is clone size, V gene, J gene, D gene, CDR3 protein, CDR3 DNA. The D gene is left open where the match is weak. Clone size, where shown, is once, few, many, or a class for clones that have expanded.

NA	TRBV9	TRBJ2-7	NA	CASSVGGTPSYEQYF	TGTGCCAGCAGCGTAGGCGGGACACCCTCCTACGAGCAGTACTTC
NA	TRBV5-6	TRBJ2-3	NA	CASSPSLWDGSTDTQYF	TGTGCCAGCAGCCCGTCCTTGTGGGACGGGAGCACAGATACGCAGTATTTT
NA	TRBV4-1	TRBJ2-2	TRBD2	CASSQHTSGYTGELFF	TGCGCCAGCAGCCAACACACTAGCGGATACACCGGGGAGCTGTTTTTT
NA	TRBV12-5	TRBJ1-1	NA	CASGLGNTEAFF	TGTGCTAGTGGTTTAGGTAACACTGAAGCTTTCTTT
NA	TRBV9	TRBJ2-2	NA	CASSPRTGTGELFF	TGTGCCAGCAGCCCGCGGACTGGCACCGGGGAGCTGTTTTTT
NA	TRBV7-8	TRBJ2-2	NA	CASSPSLRGTGELFF	TGTGCCAGCAGCCCCTCCCTTAGGGGCACCGGGGAGCTGTTTTTT
once	TRBV2	TRBJ1-3	TRBD1	CASARDSNSGNTIYF	TGTGCCAGCGCTAGGGACAGCAACTCTGGAAACACCATATATTTT
NA	TRBV2	TRBJ2-7	NA	CASSEAPGQTYEQYF	TGTGCCAGCAGTGAAGCCCCGGGACAAACCTACGAGCAGTACTTC
NA	TRBV7-2	TRBJ2-3	NA	CASTGLGEYTDTQYF	TGTGCCAGCACCGGCCTAGGAGAGTATACAGATACGCAGTATTTT
NA	TRBV6-1	TRBJ2-2	NA	CASSWATSDGELFF	TGTGCCAGCAGTTGGGCCACCTCGGACGGGGAGCTGTTTTTT
NA	TRBV10-2	TRBJ2-7	NA	CASSESPSGYSSYEQYF	TGCGCCAGCAGTGAAAGCCCGAGCGGGTATAGCTCCTACGAGCAGTACTTC
NA	TRBV5-1	TRBJ2-1	TRBD1	CASSLTGGGNEQFF	TGCGCCAGCAGCTTGACAGGGGGTGGCAATGAGCAGTTCTTC
NA	TRBV6-1	TRBJ1-1	NA	CASTQGPTANTEAFF	TGTGCCAGCACCCAAGGTCCGACAGCGAACACTGAAGCTTTCTTT
NA	TRBV25-1	TRBJ2-3	NA	CASSIAIGTQYF	TGTGCCAGCTCTATAGCAATTGGTACGCAGTATTTT
NA	TRBV11-2	TRBJ2-7	TRBD1	CASSLVGQTYEQYF	TGTGCCAGCAGCTTAGTGGGACAGACCTACGAGCAGTACTTC
NA	TRBV7-4	TRBJ2-7	TRBD1	CASSSGQDNPEQYF	TGTGCCAGCAGCTCCGGACAGGACAACCCCGAGCAGTACTTC
NA	TRBV27	TRBJ2-7	NA	CASSATGPYEQYF	TGTGCCAGCAGTGCAACAGGGCCCTACGAGCAGTACTTC
NA	TRBV7-2	TRBJ2-1	NA	CASSLGSYNEQFF	TGTGCCAGCAGCTTAGGGTCGTACAATGAGCAGTTCTTC
NA	TRBV4-1	TRBJ2-3	NA	CASSPKGSGSTDTQYF	TGCGCCAGCAGCCCGAAAGGCAGCGGGAGCACAGATACGCAGTATTTT
NA	TRBV9	TRBJ1-1	NA	CASSLPTTEAFF	TGTGCCAGCAGCCTCCCTACCACTGAAGCTTTCTTT
NA	TRBV10-3	TRBJ2-3	NA	CAISESADTQYF	TGTGCCATCAGTGAGTCGGCAGATACGCAGTATTTT
NA	TRBV7-9	TRBJ1-1	NA	CASSLVGPVDTEAFF	TGTGCCAGCAGCTTAGTGGGTCCGGTGGACACTGAAGCTTTCTTT
NA	TRBV6-6	TRBJ2-4	NA	CASTGRNLAKNIQYF	TGTGCCAGCACCGGCAGGAACCTAGCCAAAAACATTCAGTACTTC
NA	TRBV7-9	TRBJ2-1	TRBD2	CASSPVGTSGDEQFF	TGTGCCAGCAGCCCAGTCGGGACTAGCGGGGATGAGCAGTTCTTC
NA	TRBV19	TRBJ1-4	NA	CASSRGGSGSEKLFF	TGTGCCAGTAGTAGGGGCGGGTCGGGGAGCGAAAAACTGTTTTTT
NA	TRBV5-1	TRBJ2-7	NA	CASSLVGYEQYF	TGCGCCAGCAGCTTGGTTGGTTACGAGCAGTACTTC
NA	TRBV7-9	TRBJ2-2	NA	CASSFHPPGSGELFF	TGTGCCAGCAGCTTCCATCCGCCGGGTTCCGGGGAGCTGTTTTTT
NA	TRBV11-2	TRBJ1-5	NA	CASSLDGGASQPQHF	TGTGCCAGCAGCTTAGATGGGGGGGCGAGTCAGCCCCAGCATTTT
NA	TRBV13	TRBJ1-1	NA	CASSIVGGTEAFF	TGTGCCAGCAGCATTGTAGGGGGCACTGAAGCTTTCTTT
NA	TRBV9	TRBJ2-6	NA	CASSAPGGANVLTF	TGTGCCAGCAGCGCCCCCGGAGGGGCCAACGTCCTGACTTTC
NA	TRBV6-1	TRBJ1-1	TRBD1	CASTEEGAGTEAFF	TGTGCCAGCACCGAAGAGGGGGCGGGCACTGAAGCTTTCTTT
NA	TRBV19	TRBJ2-6	TRBD1	CASSSGQRWSLGANVLTF	TGTGCCAGTAGCTCGGGACAGAGGTGGTCTCTGGGGGCCAACGTCCTGACTTTC
NA	TRBV19	TRBJ2-5	TRBD1	CASSIGTGKETQYF	TGTGCCAGTAGTATAGGGACAGGGAAAGAGACCCAGTACTTC
NA	TRBV11-2	TRBJ1-2	NA	CASSLSEGYGYTF	TGTGCCAGCAGCTTATCCGAGGGTTATGGCTACACCTTC
NA	TRBV2	TRBJ2-3	TRBD2	CAIRGLAGKSTDTQYF	TGTGCCATCCGCGGACTAGCGGGGAAAAGCACAGATACGCAGTATTTT
NA	TRBV9	TRBJ2-7	TRBD1	CASSVTERQGENEQYF	TGTGCCAGCAGCGTAACCGAGAGACAGGGGGAAAACGAGCAGTACTTC
NA	TRBV4-3	TRBJ2-7	NA	CASSQGYGNAYEQYF	TGCGCCAGCAGCCAAGGGTACGGTAATGCCTACGAGCAGTACTTC
NA	TRBV4-1	TRBJ2-1	TRBD2	CASSPSGGVYNEQFF	TGCGCCAGCTCGCCTAGCGGGGGCGTCTACAATGAGCAGTTCTTC
NA	TRBV19	TRBJ1-1	NA	CASSMMSMRSTEAFF	TGTGCCAGTAGTATGATGAGCATGAGGAGTACTGAAGCTTTCTTT
once	TRBV5-3	TRBJ2-2	TRBD1	CARSSTRGQGKGYTGELFF	TGTGCCAGAAGCTCTACCCGGGGACAGGGGAAAGGATACACCGGGGAGCTGTTTTTT
NA	TRBV7-9	TRBJ2-5	NA	CASSRTQGEGKTQYF	TGTGCCAGCAGCCGTACCCAGGGGGAGGGGAAGACCCAGTACTTC
NA	TRBV28	TRBJ2-5	NA	CASSSGANGQETQYF	TGTGCCAGCAGTTCGGGAGCGAACGGACAAGAGACCCAGTACTTC
NA	TRBV4-1	TRBJ2-7	TRBD1	CASSQRTGGPYEQYF	TGCGCCAGCAGCCAAAGGACAGGGGGCCCCTACGAGCAGTACTTC
NA	TRBV15	TRBJ2-3	NA	CATSRDRLTDTQYF	TGTGCCACCAGCAGAGACAGGCTCACAGATACGCAGTATTTT
once	TRBV9	TRBJ1-2	NA	CASTNNYGYTF	TGTGCCAGCACCAACAACTATGGCTACACCTTC
few	TRBV21-1	TRBJ1-1	NA	CASRTGRDTEAFF	TGTGCCAGCAGAACGGGGAGGGACACTGAAGCTTTCTTT
once	TRBV6-6	TRBJ1-1	NA	CASRLQRNTEAFF	TGTGCCAGCAGACTACAGAGGAACACTGAAGCTTTCTTT
once	TRBV11-3	TRBJ1-2	NA	CASSLGQLDGYTF	TGTGCCAGCAGCTTAGGACAGTTGGATGGCTACACCTTC
NA	TRBV6-7	TRBJ1-1	TRBD1	CASSEGGGNTEAFF	TGTGCCAGCAGTGAAGGGGGCGGGAACACTGAAGCTTTCTTT
NA	TRBV6-5	TRBJ1-4	NA	CASSYDRSPGNEKLFF	TGTGCCAGCAGTTACGACAGGTCCCCGGGGAATGAAAAACTGTTTTTT
once	TRBV11-2	TRBJ2-1	NA	CASSWIGISYNEQFF	TGTGCCAGCAGCTGGATAGGAATTTCCTACAATGAGCAGTTCTTC
NA	TRBV6-1	TRBJ1-1	NA	CASSRGTEAFF	TGTGCCAGCAGTAGAGGAACTGAAGCTTTCTTT
NA	TRBV11-2	TRBJ2-3	TRBD2	CASSPQTTSGGATQYF	TGTGCCAGCAGCCCCCAAACGACTAGCGGGGGAGCTACGCAGTATTTT
NA	TRBV10-2	TRBJ1-2	NA	CASARADTDYGYTF	TGCGCCAGCGCCAGGGCAGATACCGACTATGGCTACACCTTC
once	TRBV9	TRBJ2-7	NA	CASSQPGVVRWEQYF	TGTGCCAGCAGCCAGCCCGGAGTGGTTCGCTGGGAGCAGTACTTC